The text below deals with one T cell receptor (beta chain). Clones were read by immunoSEQ multiplex PCR, and TCRdb kept only the in-frame ones, dropping some. The sample records tens of thousands of clones, 89% being singletons. These data are taken from a study of blood T cell repertoires in COVID-19. The overall study: Sources were T cells, B-cell-depleted T cells, or PBMCs; the material itself was cDNA or gDNA.

Germline values: CDR1 SGHVS, CDR2 FQNEAQ. The V end was cut by 5 bases, the J end by 11 bases, with 15 bases between. The CDR3 totals 12 residues. The chain employs TRBV7-8 and TRBJ1-1; D ambiguous. The TCR sequence derives from a man in his sixties or seventies with active COVID-19. The specimen was peripheral blood. DNA of the CDR3: TGTGCCAGCAGCGTAACCTTGACCAGGGCTTTCTTT. It is translated as CASSVTLTRAFF.